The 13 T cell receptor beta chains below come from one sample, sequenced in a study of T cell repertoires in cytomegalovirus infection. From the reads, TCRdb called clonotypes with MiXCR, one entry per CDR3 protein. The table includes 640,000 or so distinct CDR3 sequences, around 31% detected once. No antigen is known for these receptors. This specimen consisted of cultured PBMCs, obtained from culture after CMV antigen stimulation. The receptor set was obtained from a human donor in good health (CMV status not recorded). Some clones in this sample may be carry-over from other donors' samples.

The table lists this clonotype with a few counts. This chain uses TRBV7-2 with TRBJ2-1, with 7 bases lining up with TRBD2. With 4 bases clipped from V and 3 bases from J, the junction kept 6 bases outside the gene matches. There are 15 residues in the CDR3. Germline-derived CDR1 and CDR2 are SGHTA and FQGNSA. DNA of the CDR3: TGTGCCAGCAGCTGGTCATGGGGGGGCTACAATGAGCAGTTCTTC. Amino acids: CASSWSWGGYNEQFF.

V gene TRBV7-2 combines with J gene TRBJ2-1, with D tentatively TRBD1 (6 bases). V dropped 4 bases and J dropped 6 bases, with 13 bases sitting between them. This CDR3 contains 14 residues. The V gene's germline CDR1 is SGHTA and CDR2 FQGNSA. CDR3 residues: CASSSGAARNEQFF. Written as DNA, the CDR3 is TGTGCCAGCAGCTCAGGGGCAGCACGCAATGAGCAGTTCTTC.

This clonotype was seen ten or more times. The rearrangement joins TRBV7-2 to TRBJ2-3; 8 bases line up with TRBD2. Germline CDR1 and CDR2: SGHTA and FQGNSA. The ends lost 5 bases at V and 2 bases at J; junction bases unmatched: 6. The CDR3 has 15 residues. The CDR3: CASSPGLGYTDTQYF. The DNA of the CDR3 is TGTGCCAGCAGCCCGGGACTAGGATACACAGATACGCAGTATTTT.

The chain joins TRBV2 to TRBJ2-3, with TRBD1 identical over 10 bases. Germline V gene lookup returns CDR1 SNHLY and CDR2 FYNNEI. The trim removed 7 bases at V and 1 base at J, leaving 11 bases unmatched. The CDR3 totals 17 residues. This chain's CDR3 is CASMGDRGRVRTDTQYF. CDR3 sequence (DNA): TGTGCCAGCATGGGGGACAGGGGTCGGGTACGCACAGATACGCAGTATTTT.

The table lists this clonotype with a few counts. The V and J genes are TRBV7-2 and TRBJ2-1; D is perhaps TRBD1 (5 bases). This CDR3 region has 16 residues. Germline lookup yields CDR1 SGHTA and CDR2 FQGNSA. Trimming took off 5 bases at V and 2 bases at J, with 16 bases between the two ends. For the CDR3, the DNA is TGTGCCAGCAGCCCCCAGGGTACCGTTACCTACAATGAGCAGTTCTTC. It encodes CASSPQGTVTYNEQFF. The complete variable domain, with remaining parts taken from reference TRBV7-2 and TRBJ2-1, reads GAGVSQSPSNKVTEKGKDVELRCDPISGHTALYWYRQSLGQGLEFLIYFQGNSAPDKSGLPSDRFSAERTGGSVSTLTIQRTQQEDSAVYLCASSPQGTVTYNEQFFGPGTRLTVL.

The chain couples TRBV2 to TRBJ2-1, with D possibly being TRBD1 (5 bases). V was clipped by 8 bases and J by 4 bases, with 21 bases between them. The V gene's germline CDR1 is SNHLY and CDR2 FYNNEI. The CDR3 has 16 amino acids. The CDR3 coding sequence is TGTGCCAGCCGAACCGCCCGAGACAGAAAATACAATGAGCAGTTCTTC. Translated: CASRTARDRKYNEQFF.

The CDR3 region is CASMLGTGELFF. The CDR3 region has the DNA TGCGCCAGCATGTTGGGTACCGGGGAGCTGTTTTTT. The rearrangement joins TRBV10-2 to TRBJ2-2; D gene unclear. The CDR3 is 12 amino acids. The V gene's germline CDR1 is WSHSY and CDR2 SAAADI. Deletions cut 7 bases from V and 5 bases from J, with 8 bases between.

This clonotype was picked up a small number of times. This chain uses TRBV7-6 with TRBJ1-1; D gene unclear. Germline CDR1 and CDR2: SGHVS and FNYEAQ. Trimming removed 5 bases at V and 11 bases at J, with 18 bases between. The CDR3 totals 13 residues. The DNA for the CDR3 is TGTGCCAGCAGCCCCCAACTTCCCGATCCGGCTTTCTTT. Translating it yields CASSPQLPDPAFF. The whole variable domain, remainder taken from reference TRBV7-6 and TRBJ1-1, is GAGVSQSPRYKVTKRGQDVALRCDPISGHVSLYWYRQALGQGPEFLTYFNYEAQQDKSGLPNDRFSAERPEGSISTLTIQRTEQRDSAMYRCASSPQLPDPAFFGQGTRLTVV.

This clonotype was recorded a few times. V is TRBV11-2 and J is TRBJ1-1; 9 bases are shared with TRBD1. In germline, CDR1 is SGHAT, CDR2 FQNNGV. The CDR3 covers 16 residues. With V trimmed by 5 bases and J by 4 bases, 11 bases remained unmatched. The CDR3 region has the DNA TGTGCCAGCAGCACCCACCCGGGACAGGGCAGCACTGAAGCTTTCTTT. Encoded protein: CASSTHPGQGSTEAFF.

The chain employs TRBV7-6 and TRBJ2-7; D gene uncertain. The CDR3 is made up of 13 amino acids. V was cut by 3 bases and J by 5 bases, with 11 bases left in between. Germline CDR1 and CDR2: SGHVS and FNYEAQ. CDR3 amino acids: CASSLGQSDEQYF. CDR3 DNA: TGTGCCAGCAGCTTGGGCCAAAGCGACGAGCAGTACTTC.

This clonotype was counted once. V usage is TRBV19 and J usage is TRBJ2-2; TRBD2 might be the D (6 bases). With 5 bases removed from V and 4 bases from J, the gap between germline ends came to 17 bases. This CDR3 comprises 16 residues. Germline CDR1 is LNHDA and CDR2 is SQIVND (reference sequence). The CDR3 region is CASSPPRGLGTGELFF. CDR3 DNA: TGTGCCAGTAGTCCCCCCCGGGGGTTGGGCACCGGGGAGCTGTTTTTT.

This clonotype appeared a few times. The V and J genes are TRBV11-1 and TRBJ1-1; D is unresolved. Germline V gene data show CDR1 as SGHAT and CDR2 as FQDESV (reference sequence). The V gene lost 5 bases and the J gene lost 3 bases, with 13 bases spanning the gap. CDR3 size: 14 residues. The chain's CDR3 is CASSVDAEDTEAFF. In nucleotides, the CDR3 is TGTGCCAGCAGCGTCGACGCGGAAGACACTGAAGCTTTCTTT. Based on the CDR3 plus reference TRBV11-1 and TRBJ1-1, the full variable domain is EAEVAQSPRYKITEKSQAVAFWCDPISGHATLYWYRQILGQGPELLVQFQDESVVDDSQLPKDRFSAERLKGVDSTLKIQPAELGDSAMYLCASSVDAEDTEAFFGQGTRLTVV.

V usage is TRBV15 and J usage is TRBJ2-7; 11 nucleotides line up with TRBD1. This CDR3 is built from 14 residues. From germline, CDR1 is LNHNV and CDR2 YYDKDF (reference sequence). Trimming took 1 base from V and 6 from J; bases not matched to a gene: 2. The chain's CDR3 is CATSRVDRGREQYF. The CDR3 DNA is TGTGCCACCAGCAGAGTGGACAGGGGGCGCGAGCAGTACTTC. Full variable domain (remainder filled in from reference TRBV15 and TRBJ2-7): DAMVIQNPRYQVTQFGKPVTLSCSQTLNHNVMYWYQQKSSQAPKLLFHYYDKDFNNEADTPDNFQSRRPNTSFCFLDIRSPGLGDTAMYLCATSRVDRGREQYFGPGTRLTVT.